Detailed here is one TCR beta chain. Antigen unknown. The CDR3 has 15 amino acids. Germline-derived CDR1 and CDR2 are SGHDN and FVKESK. Trimming took off 2 bases at V and 8 bases at J, with 16 bases between the two ends. The sample is drawn from a study of cytomegalovirus exposure and HLA in healthy donors. The overall study: About 180 million T cells yielded approximately 100 million unique TCR beta sequences, as an earlier analysis found. Whole-study results and caveats: Earlier analysis yielded a pattern in which most TCR beta V segments were productive about 90% or about 30% of the time.

The PCR had 60 Vbeta and 13 Jbeta primers. The data were produced by immunoSEQ multiplex PCR, yet TCRdb's version contains in-frame clones alone and is incomplete. The profile shows 200,000 to 250,000 clones, around 79% of them singletons. The rearrangement joins TRBV14 to TRBJ2-4; the D is unclear. The sequence derives from a man aged 18 to 29 in good health and CMV-seronegative. Sequencing used PBMCs. Here the CDR3 reads CASSQRSMAVDIQYF. The CDR3 region has the DNA TGTGCCAGCAGCCAAAGGTCAATGGCGGTTGACATTCAGTACTTC.